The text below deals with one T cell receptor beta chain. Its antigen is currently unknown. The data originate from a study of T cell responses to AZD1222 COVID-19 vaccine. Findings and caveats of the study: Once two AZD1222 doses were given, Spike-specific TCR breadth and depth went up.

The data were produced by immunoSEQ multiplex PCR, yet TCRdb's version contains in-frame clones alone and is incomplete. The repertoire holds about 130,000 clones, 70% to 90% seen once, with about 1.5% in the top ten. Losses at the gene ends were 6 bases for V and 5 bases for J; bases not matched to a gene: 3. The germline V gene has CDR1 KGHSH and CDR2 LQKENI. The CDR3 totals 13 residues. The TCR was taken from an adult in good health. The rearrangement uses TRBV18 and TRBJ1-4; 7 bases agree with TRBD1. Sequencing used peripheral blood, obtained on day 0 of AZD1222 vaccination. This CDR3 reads CASSVQGNEKLFF. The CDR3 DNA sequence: TGTGCCAGCTCCGTACAGGGGAATGAAAAACTGTTTTTT.